This passage covers 9 T cell receptor beta chains from one sample sequenced in a study of blood T cell repertoires in COVID-19. Sequencing was performed with immunoSEQ multiplex PCR; in TCRdb, only in-frame clones are kept and a portion is missing. The sample records 180,000 or so clones, roughly 79% being singletons. Sequenced material: peripheral blood. These TCRs come from a woman in her thirties or forties with COVID-19, enrolled during active disease.

J is TRBJ2-2 and V is TRBV18; possible D gene TRBD1, 5 bases. The germline gives CDR1 KGHSH, CDR2 LQKENI. Deletions cut 5 bases from V and 1 base from J, with 5 bases between. The CDR3 consists of 13 residues. The CDR3 loop reads CASSTGNTGELFF. The CDR3 region has the DNA TGTGCCAGCTCAACAGGGAACACCGGGGAGCTGTTTTTT. Filled out from reference TRBV18 and TRBJ2-2, the complete variable domain reads NAGVMQNPRHLVRRRGQEARLRCSPMKGHSHVYWYRQLPEEGLKFMVYLQKENIIDESGMPKERFSAEFPKEGPSILRIQQVVRGDSAAYFCASSTGNTGELFFGEGSRLTVL.

This rearrangement joins TRBV6-1 to TRBJ2-7; D is possibly TRBD1 (5 bases). In germline, CDR1 is MNHNS, CDR2 SASEGT. Trimming removed 2 bases at V and 2 bases at J, with 10 bases between. The CDR3 length is 14 residues. CDR3 DNA sequence: TGTGCCAGCAGTGAAAGGGGATCGACCTACGAGCAGTACGTC. This encodes CASSERGSTYEQYV.

This chain uses TRBV29-1 with TRBJ2-7, with TRBD1 matching 8 bases. J gave up 7 bases and V 0 bases, and 5 bases lay outside the gene matches. This CDR3 has 13 amino acids. Germline CDR1 SQVTM, CDR2 ANQGSEA. This CDR3 is CSVEDSGGGEQYF. CDR3 bases: TGCAGCGTTGAAGATTCAGGGGGCGGAGAGCAGTACTTC.

The CDR3 DNA reads TGCGCCAGCAGCCAAGATCGCCTAGCGGGCCACAATGAGCAGTTCTTC. Residues: CASSQDRLAGHNEQFF. This chain joins TRBV4-1 and TRBJ2-1; 8 bases line up with TRBD2. The length of the CDR3 is 16 residues. Germline V gives CDR1 MGHRA, CDR2 YSYEKL. V shed 0 bases and J 5 bases; nucleotides not matched to a gene: 6.

V and J are TRBV29-1 and TRBJ2-5, with 8 bases lining up with TRBD2. This CDR3 spans 15 amino acids. V shed 4 bases and J 5 bases; nucleotides not matched to a gene: 12. The V gene's germline CDR1 is SQVTM and CDR2 ANQGSEA. The CDR3 loop reads CSVVRLDSGGETQYF. The CDR3 bases are TGCAGCGTTGTGCGACTGGACTCGGGAGGGGAGACCCAGTACTTC.

As DNA, the CDR3 is TGTGCCAGCCTCCGGCCTGGACTAGCCGCAGATTCCTACGAGCAGTACTTC. It is translated as CASLRPGLAADSYEQYF. The rearrangement joins TRBV2 to TRBJ2-7; TRBD2 matches at 8 bases. CDR3 length equals 17 residues. Germline-derived CDR1 and CDR2 are SNHLY and FYNNEI. V gave up 8 bases and J gave up 1 base; unmatched junction bases: 16.

The chain is built from TRBV7-9 and TRBJ2-2; D is undetermined. V lost 3 bases and J 5 bases, leaving 7 bases between the germline ends. The V gene's germline CDR1 is SEHNR and CDR2 FQNEAQ (reference sequence). This CDR3 is 13 amino acids long. CDR3 bases: TGTGCCAGCAGCTTTGTAGTTACCGGGGAGCTGTTTTTT. The encoded protein is CASSFVVTGELFF. Filled out from reference TRBV7-9 and TRBJ2-2, the complete variable domain reads DTGVSQNPRHKITKRGQNVTFRCDPISEHNRLYWYRQTLGQGPEFLTYFQNEAQLEKSRLLSDRFSAERPKGSFSTLEIQRTEQGDSAMYLCASSFVVTGELFFGEGSRLTVL.

The chain links TRBV14 to TRBJ1-1, with D tentatively TRBD1 (6 bases). Between the trimmed V and J ends, which lost 0 bases and 7 bases, there was a span of 18 bases. Germline V gene data show CDR1 as SGHDN and CDR2 as FVKESK. The CDR3 runs to 16 residues. CDR3 bases: TGTGCCAGCAGCCAAGAAACGACAGGACCACTTGTTGAAGCTTTCTTT. Amino acids: CASSQETTGPLVEAFF.

This clone is a singleton in its sample. The chain carries TRBV9 and TRBJ2-1; the D gene is possibly TRBD2 (5 bases). The germline V and J ends were trimmed by 0 bases and 7 bases, with 23 bases remaining between them. Germline V gene sequence: CDR1 SGDLS, CDR2 YYNGEE. The CDR3 length is 18 residues. CDR3 sequence (DNA): TGTGCCAGCAGCGTAGGGGTCGGGATGGCTTCTTCTGGGAATGAGCAGTTCTTC. Translated: CASSVGVGMASSGNEQFF.